The present T cell receptor (beta chain) was sequenced within a study of Tregs in tolerant kidney transplant recipients. Sequenced by immunoSEQ multiplex PCR; TCRdb stores in-frame clones only, minus some. This table holds approximately 43,000 clones, about 90% found once. After removal of 6 bases from V and 4 bases from J, the junction contained 5 bases not matched to a gene. The CDR3 is 14 amino acids. Per the germline V gene, CDR1 is MNHEY and CDR2 is SVGAGI. V usage is TRBV6-5 and J usage is TRBJ2-7, with 11 bases identical to TRBD2. The sample was Tregs from blood. The sequence was collected from a human donor in good health. CDR3 amino acids: CASSPGLADYEQYF. Written as DNA, the CDR3 is TGTGCCAGCAGCCCGGGACTAGCGGATTACGAGCAGTACTTC.